The 14 T cell receptor beta chains below were found in one sample sequenced in a study of cytomegalovirus exposure and HLA in healthy donors. The study ran its PCR with 60 Vbeta and 13 Jbeta primers. Measured with immunoSEQ multiplex PCR; TCRdb has only the in-frame clones, and not every one. The table has about 140,000 clones, approximately 72% seen once. The sequenced sample consisted of PBMCs. These receptors came from a woman aged 60-70 years in good health and CMV-seronegative.

CDR3 residues: CASSMDRGLNEQFF. CDR3 DNA sequence: TGTGCCAGCAGCATGGACAGGGGGCTCAATGAGCAGTTCTTC. This chain links TRBV11-2 with TRBJ2-1, with TRBD1 matching 11 bases. Germline CDR1 SGHAT, CDR2 FQNNGV. The CDR3 covers 14 residues. Trimming cost V 5 bases and J 6 bases; bases outside gene matches: 3.

This clone occurred a few times. The rearrangement joins TRBV7-3 to TRBJ1-1, with TRBD1 matching 8 bases. Germline V CDR1 and CDR2: SGHTA, FQGTGA. This CDR3 has 14 amino acids. V lost 7 bases, J lost 1 base, and 5 bases stayed unmatched. CDR3 bases: TGTGCCAGCAACCAGGGGGCCGGGAACACTGAAGCTTTCTTT. This encodes CASNQGAGNTEAFF.

The chain is built from TRBV18 and TRBJ1-4; D may be TRBD1 (5 bases). The germline V and J ends were trimmed by 4 bases and 0 bases, with 12 bases remaining between them. Germline values: CDR1 KGHSH, CDR2 LQKENI. This CDR3 contains 16 residues. The CDR3 bases are TGTGCCAGCTCACTGACAGTTCCCGCAACTAATGAAAAACTGTTTTTT. Encoded protein: CASSLTVPATNEKLFF.

The chain recombines TRBV18 with TRBJ2-1, with D perhaps TRBD2 (5 bases). Trimming took 6 bases from V and 1 from J, leaving 10 bases between them. Germline V gene sequence: CDR1 KGHSH, CDR2 LQKENI. CDR3 length: 14 residues. The CDR3, as DNA: TGTGCCAGCTCCCCGGAGGATTCCTACAATGAGCAGTTCTTC. Its protein is CASSPEDSYNEQFF.

V and J are TRBV9 and TRBJ1-6; weak D call: TRBD1 (6 bases). V lost 0 bases to trimming and J lost 5 bases, with 9 bases between them. The CDR3 length is 15 residues. The V gene's germline CDR1 is SGDLS and CDR2 YYNGEE. This CDR3 is CASSVGRGNNSPLHF. The CDR3 DNA sequence: TGTGCCAGCAGCGTAGGCAGGGGAAATAATTCACCCCTCCACTTT.

This sequence joins TRBV7-6 and TRBJ2-7; the match to TRBD2 covers 15 bases. Germline values: CDR1 SGHVS, CDR2 FNYEAQ. Trimming took 1 base from V and 0 from J; bases not matched to a gene: 7. The CDR3 totals 19 residues. The CDR3 coding sequence is TGTGCCAGCAGCTTAGGGACTAGCGGGGGGGGCCTAAGCTCCTACGAGCAGTACTTC. This gives the protein CASSLGTSGGGLSSYEQYF.

This clone has just a few counts. The chain links TRBV4-2 to TRBJ2-7; D might be TRBD2 (6 bases). The germline V gene encodes CDR1 LGHNA and CDR2 YNFKEQ. Trimming removed 0 bases from V and 1 base from J, with 10 bases in between. The CDR3 extends over 15 amino acids. The DNA of the CDR3 is TGTGCCAGCAGCCAAGATTGGGACTCATCCTACGAGCAGTACTTC. This gives the protein CASSQDWDSSYEQYF.

J is TRBJ2-3 and V is TRBV7-8, with 7 bases that match TRBD1. CDR1 SGHVS and CDR2 FQNEAQ come from the germline V gene. The CDR3 spans 16 residues. Germline trimming cut 2 bases from V and 6 bases from J; bases unmatched to any gene: 11. CDR3 sequence (DNA): TGTGCCAGCAGCTTAAGGAGACAGGGCAGTGGGGATACGCAGTATTTT. Its translation is CASSLRRQGSGDTQYF.

As for this clone: Its ends do not fully match the called genes, so a read error is possible. This sequence joins TRBV7-9 and TRBJ1-1, with D unclear. This CDR3 contains 12 residues. The germline CDR1 and CDR2 sequences are SEHNR and FQNEAQ (reference sequence). Here the CDR3 reads CSSSFEDTEAFF. The CDR3 bases are TGTTCCAGCAGCTTTGAGGACACTGAAGCTTTCTTT.

The chain links TRBV28 to TRBJ1-4; 10 bases map to TRBD1. Germline lookup yields CDR1 MDHEN and CDR2 SYDVKM. The V segment lost 5 bases and the J segment 6 bases; nucleotides outside the gene matches: 6. This CDR3 is 15 amino acids long. Here the CDR3 DNA reads TGTGCCAGCAGTCAAGGGACAGGGGCGTATGAAAAACTGTTTTTT. The encoded protein is CASSQGTGAYEKLFF.

V gene TRBV6-6 combines with J gene TRBJ1-5, with 11 bases aligning to TRBD1. Germline trimming cut 6 bases from V and 3 bases from J; bases unmatched to any gene: 4. The CDR3 extends over 15 amino acids. Germline V gene data show CDR1 as MNHNY and CDR2 as SVGAGI (reference sequence). CDR3 sequence: CASRGGQGDNQPQHF. In DNA form, the CDR3 reads TGTGCCAGCAGGGGGGGACAGGGGGACAATCAGCCCCAGCATTTT.

The chain is built from TRBV7-9 and TRBJ2-7, with D maybe TRBD2 (6 bases). With 5 bases removed from V and 7 bases from J, the gap between germline ends came to 15 bases. Germline V gives CDR1 SEHNR, CDR2 FQNEAQ (reference sequence). The CDR3 is 13 amino acids. CDR3 bases: TGTGCCAGCAGCCCGTCAGGAGGGGATGAGCAGTACTTC. It translates to CASSPSGGDEQYF.

This chain joins TRBV11-3 and TRBJ2-2, with a possible D match to TRBD1 (6 bases). V lost 0 bases and J lost 5, with 13 bases in between. CDR3 size: 16 residues. Germline V gene lookup returns CDR1 SGHNT and CDR2 YENEEA. CDR3 sequence reads: CASSLEGPGVTGELFF. In DNA form, the CDR3 reads TGTGCCAGCAGCTTAGAGGGACCAGGGGTTACCGGGGAGCTGTTTTTT.

This clone was counted once. The chain recombines TRBV19 with TRBJ2-6, with 7 bases identical to TRBD1. J lost 2 bases, V lost 2 bases, and 6 bases had no gene match. Germline V gives CDR1 LNHDA, CDR2 SQIVND (reference sequence). The CDR3 totals 17 residues. CDR3 amino acids: CASSIRDSSPGANVLTF. DNA for the CDR3: TGTGCCAGTAGTATAAGGGACAGTTCACCTGGGGCCAACGTCCTGACTTTC.